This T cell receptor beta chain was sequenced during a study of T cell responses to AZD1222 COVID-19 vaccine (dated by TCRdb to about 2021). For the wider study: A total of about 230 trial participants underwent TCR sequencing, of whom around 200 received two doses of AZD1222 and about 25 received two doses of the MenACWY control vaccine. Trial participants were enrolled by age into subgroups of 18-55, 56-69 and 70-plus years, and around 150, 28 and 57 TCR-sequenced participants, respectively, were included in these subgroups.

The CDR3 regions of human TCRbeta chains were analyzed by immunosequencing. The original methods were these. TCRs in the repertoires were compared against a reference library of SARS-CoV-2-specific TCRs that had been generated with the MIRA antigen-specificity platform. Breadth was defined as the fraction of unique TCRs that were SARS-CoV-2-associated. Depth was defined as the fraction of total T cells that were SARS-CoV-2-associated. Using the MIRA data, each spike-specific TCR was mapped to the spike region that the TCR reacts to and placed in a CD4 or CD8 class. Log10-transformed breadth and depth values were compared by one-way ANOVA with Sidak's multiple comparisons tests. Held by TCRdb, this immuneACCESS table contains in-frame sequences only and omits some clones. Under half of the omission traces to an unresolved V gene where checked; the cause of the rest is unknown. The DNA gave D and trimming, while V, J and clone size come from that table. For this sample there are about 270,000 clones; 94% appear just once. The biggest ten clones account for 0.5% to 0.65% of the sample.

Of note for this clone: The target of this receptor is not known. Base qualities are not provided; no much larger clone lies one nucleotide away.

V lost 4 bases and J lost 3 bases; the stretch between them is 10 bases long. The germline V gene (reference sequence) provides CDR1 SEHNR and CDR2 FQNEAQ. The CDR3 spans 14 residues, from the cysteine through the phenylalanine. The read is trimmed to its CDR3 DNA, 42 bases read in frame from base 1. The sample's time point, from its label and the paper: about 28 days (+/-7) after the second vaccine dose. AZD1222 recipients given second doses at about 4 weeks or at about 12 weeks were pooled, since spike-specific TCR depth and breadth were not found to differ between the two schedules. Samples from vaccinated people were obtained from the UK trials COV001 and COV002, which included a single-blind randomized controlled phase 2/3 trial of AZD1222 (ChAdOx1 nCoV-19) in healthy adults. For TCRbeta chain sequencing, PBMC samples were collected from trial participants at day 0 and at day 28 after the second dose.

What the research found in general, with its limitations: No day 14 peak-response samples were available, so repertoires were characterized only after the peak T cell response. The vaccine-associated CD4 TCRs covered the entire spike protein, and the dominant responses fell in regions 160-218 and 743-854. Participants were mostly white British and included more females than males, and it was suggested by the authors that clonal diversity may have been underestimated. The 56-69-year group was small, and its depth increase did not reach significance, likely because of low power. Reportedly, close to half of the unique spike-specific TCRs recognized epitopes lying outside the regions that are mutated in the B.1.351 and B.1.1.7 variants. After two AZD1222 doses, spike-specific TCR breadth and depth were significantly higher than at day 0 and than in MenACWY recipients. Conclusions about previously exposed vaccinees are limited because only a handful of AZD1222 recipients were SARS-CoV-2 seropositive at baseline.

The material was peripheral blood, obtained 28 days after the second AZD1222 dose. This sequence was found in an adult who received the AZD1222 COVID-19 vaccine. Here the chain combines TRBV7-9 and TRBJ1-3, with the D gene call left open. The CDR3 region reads CASSYVVGGNTIYF. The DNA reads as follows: TGTGCCAGCAGCTACGTAGTGGGTGGAAACACCATATATTTT.